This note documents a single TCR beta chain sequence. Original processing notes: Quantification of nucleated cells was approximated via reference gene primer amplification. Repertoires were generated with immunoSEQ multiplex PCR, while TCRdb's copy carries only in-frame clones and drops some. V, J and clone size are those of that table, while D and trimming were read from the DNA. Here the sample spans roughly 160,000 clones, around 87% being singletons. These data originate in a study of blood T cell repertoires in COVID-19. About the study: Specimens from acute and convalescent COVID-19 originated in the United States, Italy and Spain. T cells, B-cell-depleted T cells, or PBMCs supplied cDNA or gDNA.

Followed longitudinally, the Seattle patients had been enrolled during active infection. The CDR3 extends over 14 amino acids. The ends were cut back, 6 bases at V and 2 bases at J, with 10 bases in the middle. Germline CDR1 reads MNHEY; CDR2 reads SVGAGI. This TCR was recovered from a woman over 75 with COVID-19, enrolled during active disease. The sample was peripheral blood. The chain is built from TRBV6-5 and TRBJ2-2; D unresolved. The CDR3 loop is CASSPPGNTGELFF. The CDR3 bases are TGTGCCAGCAGCCCCCCAGGTAACACCGGGGAGCTGTTTTTT.